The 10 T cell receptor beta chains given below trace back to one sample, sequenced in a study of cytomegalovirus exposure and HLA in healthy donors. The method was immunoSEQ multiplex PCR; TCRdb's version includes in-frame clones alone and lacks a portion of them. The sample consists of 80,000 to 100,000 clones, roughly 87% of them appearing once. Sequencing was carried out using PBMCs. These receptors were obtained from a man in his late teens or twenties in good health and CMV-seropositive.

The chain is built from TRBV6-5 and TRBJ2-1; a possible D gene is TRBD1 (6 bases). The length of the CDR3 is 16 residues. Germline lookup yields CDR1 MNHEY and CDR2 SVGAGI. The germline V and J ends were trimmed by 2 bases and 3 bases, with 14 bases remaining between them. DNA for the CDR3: TGTGCCAGCAGTTACGCAGGGGATATGGGCTACAATGAGCAGTTCTTC. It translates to CASSYAGDMGYNEQFF.

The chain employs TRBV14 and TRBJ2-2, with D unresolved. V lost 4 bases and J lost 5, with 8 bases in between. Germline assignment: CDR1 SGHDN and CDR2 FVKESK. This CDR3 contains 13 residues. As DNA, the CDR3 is TGTGCCAGCAGCCCGAGTTTTACCGGGGAGCTGTTTTTT. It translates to CASSPSFTGELFF.

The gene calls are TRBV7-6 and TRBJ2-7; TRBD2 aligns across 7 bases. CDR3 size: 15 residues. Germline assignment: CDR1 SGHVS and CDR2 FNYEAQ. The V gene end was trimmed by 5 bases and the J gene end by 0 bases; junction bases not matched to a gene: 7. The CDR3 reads CASSPEAGYSYEQYF. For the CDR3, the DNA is TGTGCCAGCAGCCCTGAAGCGGGATACTCCTACGAGCAGTACTTC.

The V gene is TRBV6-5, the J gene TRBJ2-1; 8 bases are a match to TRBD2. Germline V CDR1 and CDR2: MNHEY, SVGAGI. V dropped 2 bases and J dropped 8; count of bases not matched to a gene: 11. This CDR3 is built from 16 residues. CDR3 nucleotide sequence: TGTGCCAGCAGTTACGTAGCGGGGACTTATGACGATGAGCAGTTCTTC. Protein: CASSYVAGTYDDEQFF.

The CDR3 here is CASSPGQAYGYTF. In DNA, the CDR3 is TGTGCCAGCTCCCCGGGACAGGCCTATGGCTACACCTTC. The chain uses TRBV18 and TRBJ1-2, with 8 bases fitting TRBD1. V was pared by 6 bases and J by 4 bases, with 4 bases of the junction left unmatched. Per the germline V gene, CDR1 is KGHSH and CDR2 is LQKENI. The CDR3 covers 13 residues. Together with reference TRBV18 and TRBJ1-2, the CDR3 gives the full variable domain: NAGVMQNPRHLVRRRGQEARLRCSPMKGHSHVYWYRQLPEEGLKFMVYLQKENIIDESGMPKERFSAEFPKEGPSILRIQQVVRGDSAAYFCASSPGQAYGYTFGSGTRLTVV.

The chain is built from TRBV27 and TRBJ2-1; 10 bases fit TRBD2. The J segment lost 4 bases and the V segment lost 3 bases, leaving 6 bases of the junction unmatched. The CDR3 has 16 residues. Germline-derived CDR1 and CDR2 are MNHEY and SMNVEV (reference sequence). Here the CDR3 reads CASSFVSGRAYNEQFF. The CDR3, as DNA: TGTGCCAGCAGTTTCGTCAGCGGGAGGGCTTACAATGAGCAGTTCTTC.

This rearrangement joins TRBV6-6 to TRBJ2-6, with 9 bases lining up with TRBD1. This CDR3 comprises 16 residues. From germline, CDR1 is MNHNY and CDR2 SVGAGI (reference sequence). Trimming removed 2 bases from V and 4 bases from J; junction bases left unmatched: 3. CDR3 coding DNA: TGTGCCAGCAGTTACGGGACAGGGCAAGGGGCCAACGTCCTGACTTTC. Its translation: CASSYGTGQGANVLTF.

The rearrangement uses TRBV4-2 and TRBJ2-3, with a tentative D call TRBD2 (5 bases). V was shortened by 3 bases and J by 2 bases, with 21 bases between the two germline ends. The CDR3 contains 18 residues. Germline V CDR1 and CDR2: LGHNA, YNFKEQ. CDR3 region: CASSHDVSWERNTDTQYF. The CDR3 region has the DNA TGTGCCAGCAGCCATGACGTTTCGTGGGAGCGGAACACAGATACGCAGTATTTT.

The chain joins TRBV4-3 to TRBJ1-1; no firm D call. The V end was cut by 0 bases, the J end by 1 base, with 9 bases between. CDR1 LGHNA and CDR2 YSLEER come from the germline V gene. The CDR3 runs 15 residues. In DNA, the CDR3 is TGCGCCAGCAGCCAAGATCCCTTTCCGAACACTGAAGCTTTCTTT. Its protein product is CASSQDPFPNTEAFF.

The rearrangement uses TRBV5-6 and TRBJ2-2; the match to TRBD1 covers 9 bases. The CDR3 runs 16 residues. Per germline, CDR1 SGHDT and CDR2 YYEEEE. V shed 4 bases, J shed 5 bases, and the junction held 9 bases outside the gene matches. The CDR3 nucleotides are TGTGCCAGCAGCGCCGGGACAGGGTATCGGACCGGGGAGCTGTTTTTT. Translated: CASSAGTGYRTGELFF.